This section outlines one T cell receptor beta chain sequence together with its context. Its target is not known. The data belong to a study of CD8 T cells in ankylosing spondylitis. It was by quantitative 5'-RACE with molecular barcodes that TCR beta libraries were made. One entry per CDR3 protein, called by TCRdb with MiXCR from the 5' RACE reads. The table has around 280,000 distinct CDR3 sequences, around 20% seen once; the top ten hold under 8.5%. CDR3 length: 14 amino acids. V was clipped by 4 bases and J by 5 bases; unmatched bases: 5. CDR1 is LGHDT and CDR2 is YNNKEL in the germline V gene (reference sequence). Study results and limitations: Made up of eight or nine highly homologous variants, a TCR beta motif appeared characteristic of ankylosing spondylitis blood. According to the report, clones linked to the disease were significantly enriched in matched synovial fluid samples taken from ankylosing spondylitis patients.

The chain recombines TRBV3-1 with TRBJ2-1; 7 bases are shared with TRBD1. This TCR was sampled from a male donor with ankylosing spondylitis or in good health (not recorded which). The sequenced sample consisted of blood, either unsorted or a sorted T cell fraction (not recorded which). The CDR3 loop is CASSPRDRHNEQFF. The CDR3 coding sequence is TGTGCCAGCAGCCCCAGGGACAGACACAATGAGCAGTTCTTC.